This T cell receptor (beta chain) was sequenced in a study of T cell responses to AZD1222 COVID-19 vaccine. Sequenced by immunoSEQ multiplex PCR; TCRdb stores in-frame clones only, minus some. Here the sample spans about 110,000 clones, 75% to 90% being singletons. Sequenced here: peripheral blood, sampled on day 0 of AZD1222 vaccination. The TCR comes from an adult in good health.

The CDR3 nucleotides read TGTGCCAGCAGCCAAGGCAGGTTGACTGGAAACACCATATATTTT. Its protein product is CASSQGRLTGNTIYF. The chain links TRBV3-1 (or the pseudogene TRBV3-2) to TRBJ1-3; D gene unclear. The CDR3 is 15 amino acids. Germline V CDR1 and CDR2: LGHDT, YNNKEL (reference sequence). The V gene lost 1 base and the J gene lost 2 bases, with 9 bases spanning the gap.